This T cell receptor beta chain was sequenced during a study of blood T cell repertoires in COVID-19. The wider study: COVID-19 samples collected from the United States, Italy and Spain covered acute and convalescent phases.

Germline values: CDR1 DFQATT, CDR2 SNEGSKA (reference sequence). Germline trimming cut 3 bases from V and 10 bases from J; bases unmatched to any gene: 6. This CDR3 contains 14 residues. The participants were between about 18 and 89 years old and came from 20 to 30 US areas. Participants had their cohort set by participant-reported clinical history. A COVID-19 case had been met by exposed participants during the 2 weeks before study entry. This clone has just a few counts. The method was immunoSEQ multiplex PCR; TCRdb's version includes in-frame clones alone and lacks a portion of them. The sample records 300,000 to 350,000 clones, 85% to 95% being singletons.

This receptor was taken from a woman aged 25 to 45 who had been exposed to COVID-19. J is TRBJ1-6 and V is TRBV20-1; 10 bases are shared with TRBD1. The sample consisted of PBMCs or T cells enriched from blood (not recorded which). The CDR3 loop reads CSASKDRGESPLHF. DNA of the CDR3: TGCAGTGCTAGTAAGGACAGGGGGGAATCACCCCTCCACTTT.